Listed below are T cell receptor beta chains from one sample, sequenced in a study of human T cells and chemical hapten exposure. TCRdb analysed the RACE reads with MiXCR anew, one entry per CDR3 protein. The sample lists 55,000 to 75,000 distinct CDR3 sequences, about an eighth occurring once. Sample: whole blood, taken in connection with sensitization to the hapten diphenylcyclopropenone (DPC). These receptors all come from a man in his thirties or forties with alopecia areata. Some clones in this sample may be carry-over from other donors' samples. CDR3s leave out the opening cysteine and the closing phenylalanine or tryptophan.

V	J	CDR3
TRBV5-1	TRBJ1-2	ASHEPGSQGYT
TRBV19	TRBJ2-7	ASSTRTSSNGYEQY
TRBV4-2	TRBJ1-3	ASSQELTRNTIY
TRBV20-1	TRBJ1-4	SARQPPGQGYEKLF
TRBV5-4	TRBJ2-2	ASSPQGQASGELF
TRBV28	TRBJ2-7	ASPGPGGSYEQY
TRBV7-8	TRBJ2-3	ASSLRFLAGGSDTQY
TRBV6-5	TRBJ2-5	ASGARQGRPQETQY
TRBV7-6	TRBJ1-2	ASSLKREGYGYT
TRBV29-1	TRBJ1-2	SVDPGSYGYT
TRBV18	TRBJ1-6	ASSPTIAGGNSPLH
TRBV3-1	TRBJ2-4	ASSQTTGGGNIQY
TRBV27	TRBJ2-7	ASSLSLYSSYEQY
TRBV27	TRBJ2-1	ASSFSGFTNEQF
TRBV7-9	TRBJ2-2	ASSRTGTNTGELF
TRBV4-2	TRBJ1-3	ASSQGTGVGNTIY